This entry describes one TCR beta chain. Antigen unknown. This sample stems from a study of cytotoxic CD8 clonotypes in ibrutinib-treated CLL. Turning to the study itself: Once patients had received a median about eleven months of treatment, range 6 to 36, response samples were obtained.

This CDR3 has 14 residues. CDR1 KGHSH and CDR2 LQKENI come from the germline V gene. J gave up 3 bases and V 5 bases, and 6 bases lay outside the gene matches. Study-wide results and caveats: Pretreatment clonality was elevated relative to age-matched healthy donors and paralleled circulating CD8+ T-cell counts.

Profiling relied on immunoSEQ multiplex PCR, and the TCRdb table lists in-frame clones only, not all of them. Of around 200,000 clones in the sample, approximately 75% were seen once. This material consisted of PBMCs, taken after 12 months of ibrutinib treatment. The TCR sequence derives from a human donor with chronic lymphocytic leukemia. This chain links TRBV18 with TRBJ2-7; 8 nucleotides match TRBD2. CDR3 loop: CASSGGGTSYEQYF. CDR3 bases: TGTGCCAGCTCAGGGGGAGGGACTAGCTACGAGCAGTACTTC.